This TCR beta chain was retrieved from a study of read filtering for tumor transcriptome and immune sequencing. Looking at the study overall: Among patients, some 17 were male and around 13 female, aged 47 to 80 (mean approximately 62).

From 350 to 500 ng of RNA, a library with molecular barcoded alpha/delta and beta/gamma adaptors was made. MiXCR was run by TCRdb on the reads, yielding one entry per CDR3 protein. Of roughly 68,000 distinct CDR3 sequences listed, roughly 14% are singletons. Trimming removed 7 bases at V and 10 bases at J, with 11 bases between. This CDR3 contains 11 residues. This clonotype was observed at least ten times. Sequencing was performed on a population of CD138-negative cells sorted from bone marrow. The chain recombines TRBV12-3 or TRBV12-4 with TRBJ2-1; D call uncertain. The source of this sequence is a donor over 35 with multiple myeloma. The CDR3 bases are TGTGCCAGCACCCCCTCAGGCGAGCAGTTCTTC. It codes for CASTPSGEQFF.